This TCR beta chain was identified during a study of brain T cells in children with intractable seizures. Libraries were prepared by immunoSEQ multiplex PCR; TCRdb keeps only in-frame clonotypes and omits some of them. Of tens of thousands of clones in the sample, 90% to 96% were seen once. At least one anti-epileptic drug was given before surgery. This material consisted of peripheral blood, taken at surgery. This receptor was taken from a boy under two years old with focal cortical dysplasia and intractable seizures.

CDR3 DNA sequence: TGTGCCAGTAGCCCCTCAAACTCCAAAACTAGCGGAGGTTGGGATACGCAGTATTTT. Amino acids: CASSPSNSKTSGGWDTQYF. The V call is TRBV19, the J call TRBJ2-3; 8 bases map to TRBD2. This CDR3 is 19 amino acids long. Germline values: CDR1 LNHDA, CDR2 SQIVND (reference sequence). Germline trimming cut 6 bases from V and 6 bases from J; bases unmatched to any gene: 23.